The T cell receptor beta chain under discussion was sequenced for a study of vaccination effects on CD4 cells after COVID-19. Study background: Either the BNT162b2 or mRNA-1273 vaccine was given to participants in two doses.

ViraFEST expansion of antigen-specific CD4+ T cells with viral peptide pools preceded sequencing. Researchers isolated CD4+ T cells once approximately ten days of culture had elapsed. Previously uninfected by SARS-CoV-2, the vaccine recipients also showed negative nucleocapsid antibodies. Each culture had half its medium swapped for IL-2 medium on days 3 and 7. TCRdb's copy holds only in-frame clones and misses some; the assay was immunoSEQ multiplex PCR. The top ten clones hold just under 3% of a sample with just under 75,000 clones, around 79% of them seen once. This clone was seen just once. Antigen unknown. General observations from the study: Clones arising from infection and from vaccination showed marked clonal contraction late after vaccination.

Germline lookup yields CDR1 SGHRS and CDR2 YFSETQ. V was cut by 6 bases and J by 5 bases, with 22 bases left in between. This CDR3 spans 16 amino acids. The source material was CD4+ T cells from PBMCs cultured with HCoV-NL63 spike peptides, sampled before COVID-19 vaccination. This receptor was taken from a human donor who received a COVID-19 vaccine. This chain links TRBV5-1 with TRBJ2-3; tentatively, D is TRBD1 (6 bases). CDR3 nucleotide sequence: TGCGCCAGCACCCGAACGGGACACTCACAGGGAGATACGCAGTATTTT. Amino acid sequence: CASTRTGHSQGDTQYF.